The T cell receptor (beta chain) described here comes from a study of technical replicates of blood from a handful of donors. Repertoires were generated with immunoSEQ multiplex PCR, while TCRdb's copy carries only in-frame clones and drops some. This sample yields tens of thousands of clones, of which approximately 98% are seen a single time; around 0.22% belongs to the top ten. Germline CDR1 MDHEN, CDR2 SYDVKM. V lost 2 bases to trimming and J lost 5 bases, with 12 bases between them. The CDR3 sequence is 14 residues long. The sequence derives from a human donor in good health. The sequenced sample consisted of T cells isolated from PBMCs. The V gene is TRBV28, the J gene TRBJ1-1, with D possibly being TRBD1 (5 bases). CDR3 residues: CASSLGSRGTEAFF. DNA for the CDR3: TGTGCCAGCAGTTTAGGTAGTAGGGGAACTGAAGCTTTCTTT.